This T cell receptor beta chain was documented in a study of T cells after yellow fever vaccination. Regarding the study as a whole: Abundant clonotypes from the bulk population could have been carried over as contaminants into FACS-sorted repertoires.

As to this clonotype: Its antigen is unidentified.

Using its own MiXCR run on the 5' RACE reads, TCRdb lists one record per CDR3 protein. The table records fewer than 400,000 distinct CDR3 sequences, around 10% of them present only once. The germline V gene encodes CDR1 ENHRY and CDR2 SYGVKD. CDR3 size: 14 residues. Deletions cut 8 bases from V and 1 base from J, with 14 bases between. The receptor comes from a man aged 18 to 35 who received the YFV17D yellow fever vaccine. This chain uses TRBV10-3 with TRBJ1-1; perhaps TRBD1 as D (5 bases). The sample in question was CD4+ T cells sorted from PBMCs, obtained 45 days after the yellow fever booster vaccination. The CDR3 loop is CAISSREGNTEAFF. The DNA of the CDR3 is TGTGCCATCTCCTCCAGGGAAGGGAACACTGAAGCTTTCTTT.